This T cell receptor beta chain came from a study of cytomegalovirus exposure and HLA in healthy donors. The study's findings and limits: The authors reported that TCR beta sequences could predict HLA-A and HLA-B alleles. These predictions were accurate for most subjects in the first cohort. Later analysis demonstrated an association between a missense DCLRE1C variant and TCR beta V- and J-gene trimming. Cytomegalovirus-associated status was assigned to approximately 160 TCR beta chains.

PCR employed 60 Vbeta and 13 Jbeta primers. Under the authors' procedure: An analysis that came later counted tens of millions of unique TCR beta chains, around 10 million shared. Produced via immunoSEQ multiplex PCR; TCRdb's table is partial and in-frame only. The DNA gave D and trimming, while V, J and clone size come from that table. The data contain around 150,000 clones, less than 90% of them singletons. This clone was detected only a few times. Its antigen remains unidentified. The junction had 8 bases not matched to a gene; V was cut back by 5 bases and J by 0 bases. The CDR3 totals 16 residues. Germline-derived CDR1 and CDR2 are SEHNR and FQNEAQ (reference sequence).

The chain has TRBV7-9 and TRBJ2-3; 7 positions match TRBD2. The clonotype originates from a man between 45 and 60 years old in good health and CMV-seropositive. Sequencing was performed on PBMCs. Written as DNA, the CDR3 is TGTGCCAGCAGCGTACCCGGGACTACTAGCACAGATACGCAGTATTTT. Protein sequence: CASSVPGTTSTDTQYF.